This entry features one TCR beta chain sequence. The antigen remains unidentified. This sample stems from a study of cytomegalovirus exposure and HLA in healthy donors. The study's findings and limits: Analyzed later, association rates of TCRs varied across HLA loci, with DRB1 most and HLA-C fewest.

The primer mix had 60 Vbeta and 13 Jbeta primers. Assay: immunoSEQ multiplex PCR; the TCRdb copy retains only in-frame clones and omits some. This sample has about 160,000 clones, with under 80% found just once. This CDR3 has 15 residues. Germline V gives CDR1 SGHKS, CDR2 YYEKEE (reference sequence). V was clipped by 1 base and J by 4 bases, with 14 bases between them. This clonotype was obtained from a female donor in good health and CMV-seronegative. The J gene is TRBJ1-1, the V gene TRBV5-5; D is perhaps TRBD1 (6 bases). The sequenced sample consisted of PBMCs. The CDR3 nucleotides are TGTGCCAGCAGCTTGAAAAATACAGGGCGCACTGAAGCTTTCTTT. This sequence encodes CASSLKNTGRTEAFF. The variable domain in full, with the rest retrieved from reference TRBV5-5 and TRBJ1-1, is DAGVTQSPTHLIKTRGQQVTLRCSPISGHKSVSWYQQVLGQGPQFIFQYYEKEERGRGNFPDRFSARQFPNYSSELNVNALLLGDSALYLCASSLKNTGRTEAFFGQGTRLTVV.